The 31 T cell receptor beta chains below all came from one sample that was sequenced in a study of cytomegalovirus exposure and HLA in healthy donors. TCRdb's copy holds only in-frame clones and misses some; the assay was immunoSEQ multiplex PCR. The profile shows about 78,000 clones, less than 96% of them singletons. Sequencing used PBMCs. The source of these receptors is a man between 18 and 35 years old in good health and CMV-seropositive.

This chain connects TRBV11-1 to TRBJ2-7, with 8 bases matching TRBD2. V trimming: 2 bases; J trimming: 3 bases; junction bases outside the gene matches: 6. This CDR3 contains 15 residues. The germline V gene encodes CDR1 SGHAT and CDR2 FQDESV (reference sequence). DNA of the CDR3: TGTGCCAGCAGCTTATCGGGAGGGCCACACTACGAGCAGTACTTC. It encodes CASSLSGGPHYEQYF.

The chain links TRBV30 to TRBJ2-7; 8 bases agree with TRBD1. V shed 2 bases and J 7 bases; nucleotides not matched to a gene: 10. The CDR3 covers 14 residues. Per germline, CDR1 GTSNPN and CDR2 SVGIG (reference sequence). CDR3 DNA: TGTGCCTGGAGTACCGGGCAGGGGGCGAATGAGCAGTACTTC. Protein: CAWSTGQGANEQYF. Combining the CDR3 with reference TRBV30 and TRBJ2-7 gives the whole variable domain SQTIHQWPATLVQPVGSPLSLECTVEGTSNPNLYWYRQAAGRGLQLLFYSVGIGQISSEVPQNLSASRPQDRQFILSSKKLLLSDSGFYLCAWSTGQGANEQYFGPGTRLTVT.

The gene calls are TRBV7-9 and TRBJ1-1; D remains unclear. V lost 1 base to trimming and J lost 5 bases, with 8 bases between them. This CDR3 has 13 residues. Germline CDR1 reads SEHNR; CDR2 reads FQNEAQ (reference sequence). DNA of the CDR3: TGTGCCAGCAGCTTAGTCCGGGAGACTGAAGCTTTCTTT. Encoded protein: CASSLVRETEAFF.

This chain connects TRBV10-2 to TRBJ2-3, with 8 bases identical to TRBD2. Germline V gene lookup returns CDR1 WSHSY and CDR2 SAAADI. V lost 4 bases to trimming and J lost 1 base; unmatched junction nucleotides: 7. This CDR3 contains 16 residues. CDR3 nucleotides: TGCGCCAGCAGTGTGGGGAGCGGGAGTCGCACAGATACGCAGTATTTT. Residues: CASSVGSGSRTDTQYF.

The chain uses TRBV30 and TRBJ2-7; 7 nucleotides align to TRBD2. Losses at the gene ends were 2 bases for V and 0 bases for J; bases not matched to a gene: 1. Germline V gene lookup returns CDR1 GTSNPN and CDR2 SVGIG (reference sequence). This CDR3 has 13 amino acids. CDR3 sequence reads: CAWSSGISYEQYF. CDR3 sequence (DNA): TGTGCCTGGAGTAGCGGGATCTCCTACGAGCAGTACTTC.

This chain links TRBV28 with TRBJ2-1, with D possibly being TRBD1 (6 bases). Germline V CDR1 and CDR2: MDHEN, SYDVKM. Trimming shortened V by 5 bases and J by 9 bases, and 11 bases separated the two germline ends. This CDR3 region has 12 residues. CDR3 in DNA: TGTGCCAGCAGTAACAGGGACGGTGAGCAGTTCTTC. It translates to CASSNRDGEQFF.

This rearrangement joins TRBV5-5 to TRBJ1-1; D is uncertain. Trimming shortened V by 3 bases and J by 2 bases, and 11 bases separated the two germline ends. The CDR3 has 14 residues. In germline, CDR1 is SGHKS, CDR2 YYEKEE (reference sequence). The CDR3 coding sequence is TGTGCCAGCAGCTCTATTTCTTATAACACTGAAGCTTTCTTT. It codes for CASSSISYNTEAFF.

Note on this clone: This sample also contains other DNA sequences that code for the same CDR3. This chain joins TRBV27 and TRBJ2-1; D not resolved. Trimming took 5 bases from V and 0 from J, leaving 8 bases between them. Germline V lookup: CDR1 MNHEY, CDR2 SMNVEV (reference sequence). The CDR3 is 14 amino acids. The CDR3 DNA is TGTGCCAGCAGTCCAGGCAGCTCCTACAATGAGCAGTTCTTC. Its translation is CASSPGSSYNEQFF.

V and J are TRBV4-1 and TRBJ2-1; 9 bases align to TRBD2. Looked up from germline, CDR1 is MGHRA and CDR2 is YSYEKL. CDR3 length: 16 residues. The V and J ends lost 3 bases and 9 bases, in that order; junction bases with no gene match: 12. The CDR3 sequence is CASSHRRAGGPGEQFF. Here the CDR3 DNA reads TGCGCCAGCAGCCATAGACGGGCGGGAGGGCCAGGTGAGCAGTTCTTC.

V and J are TRBV4-1 and TRBJ2-3; D might be TRBD2 (6 bases). Germline V lookup: CDR1 MGHRA, CDR2 YSYEKL. The CDR3 has 14 residues. Deletions cut 3 bases from V and 4 bases from J, with 11 bases between. The CDR3 DNA follows: TGCGCCAGCAGCCATGGACCTAGCGCAGATACGCAGTATTTT. Translating it yields CASSHGPSADTQYF.

The rearrangement joins TRBV6-6 to TRBJ2-7; 8 bases agree with TRBD1. V was clipped by 4 bases and J by 7 bases; unmatched bases: 3. This CDR3 spans 12 amino acids. CDR1 and CDR2 from the germline V gene are MNHNY and SVGAGI (reference sequence). For the CDR3, the DNA is TGTGCCAGCAGTTTCGGACAGGGAGAGCAGTACTTC. Translating it yields CASSFGQGEQYF.

The chain carries TRBV7-9 and TRBJ2-7; 7 nucleotides align to TRBD1. The germline CDR1 and CDR2 sequences are SEHNR and FQNEAQ (reference sequence). The CDR3 sequence is 12 residues long. V shed 3 bases, J shed 5 bases, and the junction held 1 base outside the gene matches. CDR3 coding DNA: TGTGCCAGCAGCTTCGGGACAGACGAGCAGTACTTC. This translates into CASSFGTDEQYF.

The gene calls are TRBV5-6 and TRBJ2-7, with 13 bases lining up with TRBD2. Trimming removed 3 bases from V and 1 base from J; junction bases left unmatched: 10. The CDR3 contains 18 residues. CDR1 and CDR2 from the germline V gene are SGHDT and YYEEEE. The CDR3 bases are TGTGCCAGCAGCTCGATAGGACTAGCGGGAGCTTTGTCCTACGAGCAGTACTTC. Translating it yields CASSSIGLAGALSYEQYF. The variable domain in full, completed from reference TRBV5-6 and TRBJ2-7, reads DAGVTQSPTHLIKTRGQQVTLRCSPKSGHDTVSWYQQALGQGPQFIFQYYEEEERQRGNFPDRFSGHQFPNYSSELNVNALLLGDSALYLCASSSIGLAGALSYEQYFGPGTRLTVT.

V usage is TRBV11-3 and J usage is TRBJ2-5; D not certain. The ends were cut back, 1 base at V and 5 bases at J, with 5 bases in the middle. The CDR3 totals 12 residues. CDR1 SGHNT and CDR2 YENEEA come from the germline V gene. The CDR3 sequence: CASSLGRETQYF. The CDR3 region has the DNA TGTGCCAGCAGCTTAGGTCGGGAGACCCAGTACTTC. The whole variable domain, remainder taken from reference TRBV11-3 and TRBJ2-5, is EAGVVQSPRYKIIEKKQPVAFWCNPISGHNTLYWYLQNLGQGPELLIRYENEEAVDDSQLPKDRFSAERLKGVDSTLKIQPAELGDSAVYLCASSLGRETQYFGPGTRLLVL.

The chain employs TRBV6-1 and TRBJ1-1; TRBD1 matches 9 bases. Trimming took 6 bases from V and 3 from J; bases not matched to a gene: 5. Germline V gives CDR1 MNHNS, CDR2 SASEGT. The CDR3 totals 14 residues. The CDR3 loop is CASSTGTGHTEAFF. As DNA, the CDR3 is TGTGCCAGCAGCACCGGGACAGGGCACACTGAAGCTTTCTTT.

V is TRBV30 and J is TRBJ2-5; 11 positions agree with TRBD2. With 6 bases clipped from V and 2 bases from J, the junction kept 8 bases outside the gene matches. CDR3 length: 15 amino acids. Germline CDR1 is GTSNPN and CDR2 is SVGIG (reference sequence). Here the CDR3 DNA reads TGTGCCTGCCAACTGGGACTAGCGGTGCAAGAGACCCAGTACTTC. Protein sequence: CACQLGLAVQETQYF. The full variable domain, its missing parts supplied by reference TRBV30 and TRBJ2-5, is SQTIHQWPATLVQPVGSPLSLECTVEGTSNPNLYWYRQAAGRGLQLLFYSVGIGQISSEVPQNLSASRPQDRQFILSSKKLLLSDSGFYLCACQLGLAVQETQYFGPGTRLLVL.

This clone showed up just once. The CDR3 loop reads CAIIVSNEQFF. CDR3 DNA: TGTGCCATCATCGTTAGCAATGAGCAGTTCTTC. J is TRBJ2-1 and V is TRBV7-6; no clear D gene. The CDR3 extends over 11 amino acids. Trimming shortened V by 10 bases and J by 6 bases, and 10 bases separated the two germline ends. Germline-derived CDR1 and CDR2 are SGHVS and FNYEAQ.

This chain's CDR3 is CASTPYRASYEQYF. As DNA, the CDR3 is TGTGCCAGCACCCCCTACAGGGCCTCCTACGAGCAGTACTTC. J is TRBJ2-7 and V is TRBV6-1, with D perhaps matching TRBD1 (6 bases). Germline values: CDR1 MNHNS, CDR2 SASEGT. The CDR3 contains 14 residues. V was trimmed by 7 bases and J by 0 bases, leaving 13 bases between them.

This clone was counted once. The chain has TRBV28 and TRBJ2-7, with 14 nucleotides matching TRBD2. This CDR3 is built from 17 residues. The V and J ends lost 7 bases and 4 bases, in that order; junction bases with no gene match: 12. The germline gives CDR1 MDHEN, CDR2 SYDVKM. CDR3 sequence reads: CASTGVTGTSGRYEQYF. DNA for the CDR3: TGTGCCAGCACCGGGGTGACCGGGACTAGCGGGAGATACGAGCAGTACTTC.

CDR3 region: CASASSEHYNEQFF. DNA of the CDR3: TGTGCCAGTGCTTCTAGCGAACACTACAATGAGCAGTTCTTC. V and J are TRBV2 and TRBJ2-1; a weak D match, TRBD2 (6 bases). V was clipped by 9 bases and J by 3 bases, with 15 bases between them. CDR1 SNHLY and CDR2 FYNNEI come from the germline V gene. This CDR3 spans 14 amino acids.

This clone appeared a few times. The chain employs TRBV2 and TRBJ2-7; weak D call: TRBD2 (5 bases). The CDR3 has 13 amino acids. V dropped 7 bases and J dropped 1 base, with 11 bases sitting between them. The germline CDR1 and CDR2 sequences are SNHLY and FYNNEI. The CDR3 here is CASTLALSYEQYF. CDR3 sequence (DNA): TGTGCCAGCACGCTAGCCCTTTCCTACGAGCAGTACTTC.

The chain carries TRBV4-2 and TRBJ2-5; TRBD2 is a possible D gene (5 bases). In germline, CDR1 is LGHNA, CDR2 YNFKEQ. Deletions cut 1 base from V and 5 bases from J, with 14 bases between. The length of the CDR3 is 15 residues. The CDR3 reads CASSQVGEARETQYF. In DNA form, the CDR3 reads TGTGCCAGCAGCCAAGTGGGAGAAGCTCGGGAGACCCAGTACTTC.

The chain joins TRBV6-6 to TRBJ2-5, with 8 bases that match TRBD2. CDR1 MNHNY and CDR2 SVGAGI come from the germline V gene (reference sequence). Unmatched junction bases numbered 12, after V lost 8 bases and J lost 1 base. The length of the CDR3 is 16 residues. This CDR3 is CASFTRGGAGQETQYF. The CDR3 coding sequence is TGTGCCAGCTTTACTCGGGGGGGCGCGGGCCAAGAGACCCAGTACTTC.

The chain carries TRBV27 and TRBJ1-5, with D tentatively TRBD1 (5 bases). CDR3 size: 14 residues. V was trimmed by 4 bases and J by 3 bases, leaving 10 bases between them. Germline V gene sequence: CDR1 MNHEY, CDR2 SMNVEV (reference sequence). The CDR3 DNA is TGTGCCAGCAGTTCCGGACACAACAATCAGCCCCAGCATTTT. This translates into CASSSGHNNQPQHF.

This clone was detected once. The chain couples TRBV11-3 to TRBJ2-5, with no clear D. V was cut by 1 base and J by 2 bases, with 14 bases left in between. This CDR3 has 16 residues. Per germline, CDR1 SGHNT and CDR2 YENEEA. This CDR3 is CASSLGTAVDQETQYF. CDR3 nucleotide sequence: TGTGCCAGCAGCTTAGGAACAGCTGTTGATCAAGAGACCCAGTACTTC. The whole variable domain, filled in from reference TRBV11-3 and TRBJ2-5, reads EAGVVQSPRYKIIEKKQPVAFWCNPISGHNTLYWYLQNLGQGPELLIRYENEEAVDDSQLPKDRFSAERLKGVDSTLKIQPAELGDSAVYLCASSLGTAVDQETQYFGPGTRLLVL.

In DNA, the CDR3 is TGCGCCAGCAGCGGGACAGGTTACGAGCAGTACTTC. Translating it yields CASSGTGYEQYF. The V and J genes are TRBV5-1 and TRBJ2-7; 8 bases align to TRBD1. This CDR3 comprises 12 residues. Germline CDR1 and CDR2: SGHRS and YFSETQ. V dropped 4 bases and J dropped 4; count of bases not matched to a gene: 1. Supplemented by reference TRBV5-1 and TRBJ2-7, the full variable domain reads KAGVTQTPRYLIKTRGQQVTLSCSPISGHRSVSWYQQTPGQGLQFLFEYFSETQRNKGNFPGRFSGRQFSNSRSEMNVSTLELGDSALYLCASSGTGYEQYFGPGTRLTVT.

V gene TRBV10-2 combines with J gene TRBJ2-3; D is perhaps TRBD1 (5 bases). The germline V gene encodes CDR1 WSHSY and CDR2 SAAADI. The V end was cut by 6 bases, the J end by 6 bases, with 16 bases between. The CDR3 is 14 amino acids. The CDR3 region has the DNA TGCGCCAGCAGAATCCTATGGGGCGACGATACGCAGTATTTT. Its protein product is CASRILWGDDTQYF.

The CDR3 is CASSLTSGSLYEQYF. The CDR3 coding sequence is TGTGCCAGCAGCTTGACTAGCGGGAGTTTGTACGAGCAGTACTTC. The V gene is TRBV11-2, the J gene TRBJ2-7, with TRBD2 identical over 12 bases. V was clipped by 3 bases and J by 4 bases; unmatched bases: 4. There are 15 residues in the CDR3. Germline V CDR1 and CDR2: SGHAT, FQNNGV.

This sequence joins TRBV7-3 and TRBJ2-3, with D tentatively TRBD2 (5 bases). V was trimmed by 1 base and J by 8 bases, leaving 7 bases between them. The CDR3 loop spans 12 amino acids. Looked up from germline, CDR1 is SGHTA and CDR2 is FQGTGA. CDR3 sequence (DNA): TGTGCCAGCAGCTTAAACGAGGGTACGCAGTATTTT. This gives the protein CASSLNEGTQYF.

The chain couples TRBV5-6 to TRBJ1-2; TRBD1 is a possible D gene (6 bases). The V gene lost 2 bases and the J gene lost 8 bases, with 19 bases spanning the gap. The germline CDR1 and CDR2 sequences are SGHDT and YYEEEE. The CDR3 consists of 15 residues. The CDR3 coding sequence is TGTGCCAGCAGCTTTTTTCCGCCGGGGGGCGCGGGCTACACCTTC. Encoded protein: CASSFFPPGGAGYTF.

The V gene is TRBV10-2, the J gene TRBJ2-1; D possibly corresponds to TRBD1 (5 bases). The CDR3 length is 13 residues. Deletions cut 8 bases from V and 8 bases from J, with 16 bases between. Per the germline V gene, CDR1 is WSHSY and CDR2 is SAAADI. CDR3 nucleotides: TGCGCCAGCTGCTCCTCGGACATCGATGAGCAGTTCTTC. Protein product: CASCSSDIDEQFF.